This TCR beta chain was identified during a study of CD8 T cells in ankylosing spondylitis (dated by TCRdb to about 2017). Some background on the complete study: The study set out to find disease-linked TCR variants by profiling T cell receptor beta repertoires in ankylosing spondylitis patients and healthy donors. The full study cohort was made up of about two dozen ankylosing spondylitis patients and roughly 100 healthy donors. Peripheral blood was sampled, and synovial fluid was also collected from ankylosing spondylitis patients. On the study overall, not on this receptor specifically: The disease-linked clones showed a CD8+ phenotype and occurred at relatively low frequencies in peripheral blood. The disease-linked clones were reported to be significantly enriched in matched synovial fluid samples from ankylosing spondylitis patients. Blood from ankylosing spondylitis patients appeared to be characterized by a TCR beta motif composed of roughly 8 highly homologous amino acid variants. Some of the motif variants had been reported before in the synovial fluid and blood of reactive arthritis patients, a finding that suggests common disease-initiation mechanisms.

The sequencing machine was an Illumina HiSeq 2500. Quantitative 5'-RACE with molecular barcodes was used to prepare TCR beta libraries. In the source study's methods: To identify disease-linked TCR variants, a new computational method was used, one built on a probabilistic model of VDJ rearrangement. The public reads were reprocessed in TCRdb via fastp at Q25 and MiXCR, keeping in-frame beta chains. Each entry merges the rows of one CDR3 protein and shows their most common DNA and genes. What appears here as the V and J calls and clone size reflects TCRdb's work, not the paper's. The table for this sample lists about 90,000 distinct CDR3 sequences; 27% of them were counted only once. Around 59% of the sample comes from the top ten. This clonotype appeared a few times. Its antigen has not been determined. Base qualities are missing; no much larger clone stands one base away. The sequence came from a male donor with ankylosing spondylitis or in good health (not recorded which). The material sequenced was blood, either unsorted or a sorted T cell fraction (not recorded which).

The CDR3 region has the sequence CAAQIGTGRNSPLHF. In nucleotide form, the sequence is TGTGCCGCCCAGATAGGAACAGGGAGGAATTCACCCCTCCACTTT. The rearranged segments are TRBV28 and TRBJ1-6; TRBD1 might be the D gene, on 6 matching bases. V and J lose 11 bases and 7 bases, and a span of 21 bases separates them. From the germline V gene, CDR1 is MDHEN and CDR2 is SYDVKM. The CDR3, cysteine through phenylalanine, is 15 amino acids long. Only the CDR3 part of the read is kept: 45 bases, read in frame from the first base.